The 17 T cell receptor beta chains presented below share a single source sample, sequenced in a study of CD8+CD57+ T cells in acquired aplastic anemia. The patients chosen for sequencing had shown expansion of CD8+CD57+ cells (detected by flow cytometry). Genomic DNA was employed as the template in profiling TCR beta VDJ and CDR3. Using its own MiXCR run on the reads, TCRdb lists one record per CDR3 protein. The data hold roughly 280,000 distinct CDR3 sequences, with roughly 61% observed a single time. Sequenced sample: sorted CD4+, CD8+, or CD8+CD57+ T cells (not recorded which) from PBMCs. Receptors originate from a human donor with aplastic anemia.

This clonotype was seen many times. The chain has TRBV12-3 or TRBV12-4 and TRBJ2-6; a possible D gene is TRBD1 (6 bases). This CDR3 contains 17 residues. V shed 7 bases and J shed 0 bases, with 16 bases lying between them. The CDR3 region is CASKLGRGFSGANVLTF. As DNA, the CDR3 is TGTGCCAGCAAGTTAGGCAGGGGATTCTCTGGGGCCAACGTCCTGACTTTC.

This clonotype was observed a handful of times. The V call is TRBV18, the J call TRBJ2-1, with TRBD2 matching over 9 bases. V lost 3 bases and J lost 7; bases outside the gene matches: 7. Germline CDR1 is KGHSH and CDR2 is LQKENI. CDR3 length equals 15 residues. DNA for the CDR3: TGTGCCAGCTCACCTGAACGCGGGGGGGCAAATGAGCAGTTCTTC. It specifies CASSPERGGANEQFF. The whole variable domain, filled in from reference TRBV18 and TRBJ2-1, reads NAGVMQNPRHLVRRRGQEARLRCSPMKGHSHVYWYRQLPEEGLKFMVYLQKENIIDESGMPKERFSAEFPKEGPSILRIQQVVRGDSAAYFCASSPERGGANEQFFGPGTRLTVL.

Only one count was recorded for this clonotype. Relative to the germline gene, one junction end is altered; a read error may explain this. The chain recombines TRBV7-8 with TRBJ1-3, with TRBD1 as a possible D gene (5 bases). The CDR3 runs 16 residues. Germline V gene sequence: CDR1 SGHVS, CDR2 FQNEAQ. This CDR3 is CASSSTGPSSGNTVYF. The DNA of the CDR3 is TGTGCCAGCAGCTCTACAGGCCCAAGCTCTGGAAACACCGTATATTTT. The whole variable domain, filled in from reference TRBV7-8 and TRBJ1-3, reads GAGVSQSPRYKVAKRGQDVALRCDPISGHVSLFWYQQALGQGPEFLTYFQNEAQLDKSGLPSDRFFAERPEGSVSTLKIQRTQQEDSAVYLCASSSTGPSSGNTVYFGEGSWLTVV.

This clonotype was found once. Since no conserved phenylalanine or tryptophan closes the CDR3, a read error is the likely cause. This rearrangement joins TRBV7-9 to TRBJ1-2, with 11 bases identical to TRBD1. CDR3 length: 13 amino acids. CDR1 is SEHNR, CDR2 FQNEAQ, per germline (reference sequence). The trim removed 5 bases at V and 6 bases at J, leaving 2 bases unmatched. In nucleotides, the CDR3 is TGTGCCAGCAGCACGGACAGGGGGCATGGCTACACCATC. Its translation: CASSTDRGHGYTI.

The chain recombines TRBV7-9 with TRBJ1-3; no reliable D call. Per the germline V gene, CDR1 is SEHNR and CDR2 is FQNEAQ (reference sequence). The CDR3 extends over 14 amino acids. V lost 0 bases and J lost 0, with 3 bases in between. The CDR3 here is CASSLANSGNTIYF. The CDR3 nucleotides are TGTGCCAGCAGCTTAGCAAACTCTGGAAACACCATATATTTT.

In this sample, this clonotype turned up many times. The genes are TRBV5-1 and TRBJ2-3, with unresolved D. Germline V gene sequence: CDR1 SGHRS, CDR2 YFSETQ. This CDR3 has 11 residues. The ends were cut back, 4 bases at V and 4 bases at J, with 4 bases in the middle. CDR3: CASSGADTQYF. The CDR3 DNA is TGCGCCAGCAGCGGAGCAGATACGCAGTATTTT.

With regard to this clonotype: This CDR3 is missing its conserved last phenylalanine or tryptophan, likely due to a read error. Because the CDR3's place on the DNA is in doubt, the DNA is left out and the CDR3 is given as listed by TCRdb. The CDR3 region is CASSLAGT. The gene calls are TRBV2 and TRBJ1-6. Both ends counted, the CDR3 spans 8 residues. Germline V gene data show CDR1 as SNHLY and CDR2 as FYNNEI.

The chain joins TRBV12-3 or TRBV12-4 to TRBJ2-4; D is unresolved. CDR3 size: 14 residues. Trimming took off 3 bases at V and 5 bases at J, with 11 bases between the two ends. The CDR3 DNA is TGTGCCAGCAGTTTCGTGTTAGCAGAAAACATTCAGTACTTC. This codes for CASSFVLAENIQYF.

This clonotype has only a few counts. This chain links TRBV5-5 with TRBJ2-1; D possibly matches TRBD1 or TRBD2 (6 bases each). The V gene's germline CDR1 is SGHKS and CDR2 YYEKEE (reference sequence). Trimming took 2 bases from V and 3 from J, leaving 15 bases between them. The CDR3 runs to 16 residues. The CDR3 loop reads CASSLAVGGIYNEQFF. CDR3 DNA: TGTGCCAGCAGCTTAGCGGTAGGGGGGATCTACAATGAGCAGTTCTTC.

This sequence joins TRBV7-9 and TRBJ2-1, with TRBD2 matching over 8 bases. V was clipped by 1 base and J by 6 bases; unmatched bases: 5. Germline loops: CDR1 SEHNR, CDR2 FQNEAQ (reference sequence). The CDR3 sequence is 15 residues long. This CDR3 is CASSLDGLAANEQFF. The CDR3 DNA reads TGTGCCAGCAGCTTAGATGGACTAGCCGCCAATGAGCAGTTCTTC.

The chain has TRBV19 and TRBJ2-2, with TRBD1 as a possible D gene (6 bases). The V gene's germline CDR1 is LNHDA and CDR2 SQIVND (reference sequence). With 4 bases removed from V and 6 bases from J, the gap between germline ends came to 12 bases. CDR3 length: 14 amino acids. The CDR3 coding sequence is TGTGCCAGTAGTACAGCCGAGGGGGCCGGGGAGCTGTTTTTT. Amino acids: CASSTAEGAGELFF.

The V gene is TRBV29-1, the J gene TRBJ2-2, with D possibly TRBD1 on 6 matching bases. This CDR3 region has 17 residues. CDR1 is SQVTM and CDR2 is ANQGSEA in the germline V gene. V lost 0 bases to trimming and J lost 6 bases, with 20 bases between them. CDR3 amino acids: CSVEDWAGAGVSGELFF. CDR3 sequence (DNA): TGCAGCGTTGAAGACTGGGCCGGTGCAGGGGTGTCCGGGGAGCTGTTTTTT.

This rearrangement joins TRBV12-3 or TRBV12-4 to TRBJ2-1; 9 nucleotides agree with TRBD2. Germline trimming cut 6 bases from V and 6 bases from J; bases unmatched to any gene: 9. The CDR3 consists of 15 residues. The CDR3 DNA reads TGTGCCAGCAGCTTATCCCTAGCGGGGAGCAATGAGCAGTTCTTC. It specifies CASSLSLAGSNEQFF.

V gene TRBV12-3 or TRBV12-4 combines with J gene TRBJ1-4; D perhaps matches TRBD1 (5 bases). Trimming pared 4 bases from V and 5 bases from J, leaving 14 bases between. The CDR3 spans 15 residues. The DNA for the CDR3 is TGTGCCAGCAGTTCCTCGGGACGACACAATGAAAAACTGTTTTTT. Its protein product is CASSSSGRHNEKLFF.

This clonotype was seen a few times. The V gene is TRBV7-9, the J gene TRBJ2-1; unclear D gene. V was clipped by 3 bases and J by 6 bases, with 6 bases between them. The CDR3 is 12 amino acids. Germline V gene data show CDR1 as SEHNR and CDR2 as FQNEAQ (reference sequence). CDR3 sequence: CASSFWTNEQFF. CDR3 nucleotide sequence: TGTGCCAGCAGCTTTTGGACCAATGAGCAGTTCTTC.

This sequence joins TRBV7-9 and TRBJ1-1; D might be TRBD1 (5 bases). Germline CDR1 reads SEHNR; CDR2 reads FQNEAQ (reference sequence). The CDR3 length is 13 residues. Deletions cut 1 base from V and 11 bases from J, with 14 bases between. The CDR3 DNA reads TGTGCCAGCAGCTTAGGGTTGGGGGACGAGGCTTTCTTT. Protein: CASSLGLGDEAFF.

The chain joins TRBV20-1 to TRBJ1-6; no firm D call. The germline V gene encodes CDR1 DFQATT and CDR2 SNEGSKA (reference sequence). The length of the CDR3 is 15 residues. V was shortened by 5 bases and J by 6 bases, with 17 bases between the two germline ends. The CDR3 here is CSASSAREPNSPLHF. The DNA for the CDR3 is TGCAGTGCTTCCTCAGCTCGGGAGCCTAATTCACCCCTCCACTTT.